Here is one T cell receptor beta chain with its context. The sample comes from a study of T cells in Graves' hyperthyroidism and ophthalmopathy. The CDR3 regions of TCR beta were amplified from RNA transcripts. The HTBI set primed first-round TCR CDR3 RT-PCR. TCRdb passed the multiplex PCR reads through MiXCR, listing each CDR3 protein once. The sample consists of 500,000 to 750,000 distinct CDR3 sequences, around 14% of them appearing once. Clinical symptoms, serum thyroxine and TRAb, thyroid ultrasound and orbital computed tomography together formed the diagnostic basis. Sequencing was carried out using blood. The TCR comes from a woman in her 30s with Graves' hyperthyroidism.

The CDR3 DNA reads as TGCGCCAGCAGCCAAGCCTCGGAGGGTAGGTTCGATACGCAGTATTTT. Protein sequence: CASSQASEGRFDTQYF. This chain uses TRBV4-1 with TRBJ2-3, with a possible D match to TRBD2 (6 bases). The CDR3 spans 16 residues. Trimming stripped 1 base from V and 6 bases from J, with 17 bases between. The germline CDR1 and CDR2 sequences are MGHRA and YSYEKL.